Reported below is one TCR beta chain. Its antigen is not known. This specimen comes from a study of glioma-infiltrating T cells. Turning to the study itself: Approximately 990,000 peripheral T cells were targeted at about 4- to 11-fold coverage.

Study outcomes and limitations: Signature shared blood CDR3 motifs were enriched in low-divergence and depleted in high-divergence patients.

Using RNA template, CDR3s of TCR alpha and beta were amplified with iRepertoire arm-PCR. TCRdb analysed the multiplex PCR reads with MiXCR anew, one entry per CDR3 protein. The repertoire consists of around 350,000 distinct CDR3 sequences, with about 40% occurring once and the leading ten covering about 11%. This clonotype was sampled from a human donor with low-grade glioma or glioblastoma, undergoing nonglioma brain surgery, or in good health (not recorded which). The specimen was glioma tissue, nonneoplastic brain tissue, or PBMCs (not recorded which).

For the CDR3, the DNA is TGCAGTGCTAGCTGGACAGGGGGAGGGGACGAGCAGTACTTC. It encodes CSASWTGGGDEQYF. V gene TRBV20-1 combines with J gene TRBJ2-7; TRBD1 matches at 10 bases. The J segment lost 5 bases and the V segment lost 3 bases, leaving 7 bases of the junction unmatched. CDR1 DFQATT and CDR2 SNEGSKA come from the germline V gene (reference sequence). This CDR3 comprises 14 residues.